The 24 T cell receptor beta chains listed next were all sequenced from one sample in a study of blood T cell repertoires in COVID-19. The protocol was immunoSEQ multiplex PCR, while the TCRdb copy is restricted to in-frame clones and leaves out a portion. The data hold under 350,000 clones, with over 75% observed a single time. Sequenced input: peripheral blood. The receptors originated from a woman between 70 and 85 years old with acute or convalescent COVID-19.

The rearrangement uses TRBV5-1 and TRBJ2-3, with D possibly TRBD1 on 5 matching bases. The CDR3 is made up of 16 amino acids. Trimming pared 4 bases from V and 4 bases from J, leaving 19 bases between. CDR1 and CDR2 (germline): SGHRS, YFSETQ. DNA of the CDR3: TGCGCCAGCAGCCTATTGACACCAAGGGGCGCAGATACGCAGTATTTT. Its protein product is CASSLLTPRGADTQYF. Based on the CDR3 plus reference TRBV5-1 and TRBJ2-3, the full variable domain is KAGVTQTPRYLIKTRGQQVTLSCSPISGHRSVSWYQQTPGQGLQFLFEYFSETQRNKGNFPGRFSGRQFSNSRSEMNVSTLELGDSALYLCASSLLTPRGADTQYFGPGTRLTVL.

This chain uses TRBV19 with TRBJ2-7, with a tentative D call TRBD2 (6 bases). The germline gives CDR1 LNHDA, CDR2 SQIVND (reference sequence). V dropped 6 bases and J dropped 9 bases, with 21 bases sitting between them. This CDR3 is built from 14 residues. Here the CDR3 DNA reads TGTGCCAGTAGCCGGGGACTCCTCGGTCCCGGGCAGTACTTC. Translated, it gives CASSRGLLGPGQYF. The full variable domain, in which reference TRBV19 and TRBJ2-7 provide the parts outside the CDR3, is DGGITQSPKYLFRKEGQNVTLSCEQNLNHDAMYWYRQDPGQGLRLIYYSQIVNDFQKGDIAEGYSVSREKKESFPLTVTSAQKNPTAFYLCASSRGLLGPGQYFGPGTRLTVT.

Details on this clone: The identical CDR3 is also encoded by other nucleotide sequences in the sample. The V gene is TRBV11-2, the J gene TRBJ1-5; D is uncertain. Trimming removed 5 bases from V and 4 bases from J, with 9 bases in between. The CDR3 contains 13 residues. The germline CDR1 and CDR2 sequences are SGHAT and FQNNGV. In DNA form, the CDR3 reads TGTGCCAGCAGCCCCTCTTTGAATCAGCCCCAGCATTTT. The encoded protein is CASSPSLNQPQHF.

This chain uses TRBV2 with TRBJ2-3, with 13 nucleotides matching TRBD2. This CDR3 has 17 amino acids. CDR1 is SNHLY, CDR2 FYNNEI, per germline. The ends lost 4 bases at V and 2 bases at J; junction bases unmatched: 6. CDR3 amino acids: CASSARLAGGHTDTQYF. The CDR3 DNA reads as TGTGCCAGCAGTGCCCGACTAGCGGGGGGCCACACAGATACGCAGTATTTT.

The CDR3, as DNA: TGTGCCAGCAGCGACTTGGCCCTCGGCGAAGCTTTCTTT. This encodes CASSDLALGEAFF. The rearrangement joins TRBV5-5 to TRBJ1-1; D not resolved. V was shortened by 4 bases and J by 8 bases, with 15 bases between the two germline ends. CDR3 size: 13 residues. Germline CDR1 SGHKS, CDR2 YYEKEE (reference sequence).

This rearrangement joins TRBV2 to TRBJ2-1; TRBD2 agrees at 10 bases. This CDR3 comprises 16 residues. With 8 bases clipped from V and 7 bases from J, the junction kept 14 bases outside the gene matches. Germline CDR1 reads SNHLY; CDR2 reads FYNNEI. In nucleotides, the CDR3 is TGTGCCAGCCAACGACTCCAGCGGGGGGGCGGGAATGAGCAGTTCTTC. Translation gives CASQRLQRGGGNEQFF.

The chain combines TRBV4-2 with TRBJ2-2, with TRBD2 identical over 12 bases. This CDR3 is built from 15 residues. The trim removed 6 bases at V and 4 bases at J, leaving 3 bases unmatched. Germline CDR1 reads LGHNA; CDR2 reads YNFKEQ. Here the CDR3 DNA reads TGTGCCAGCAGTCTAGCGGGGGGGGTCACCGGGGAGCTGTTTTTT. Its translation: CASSLAGGVTGELFF.

The V gene is TRBV6-5, the J gene TRBJ1-6; possible D gene TRBD1, 6 bases. The CDR3 has 12 residues. Germline lookup yields CDR1 MNHEY and CDR2 SVGAGI. Here the CDR3 reads CAVRGNNSPLHF. The CDR3 region has the DNA TGTGCTGTCAGGGGTAATAATTCACCCCTCCACTTT.

This sequence joins TRBV5-6 and TRBJ2-5, with a weak D call TRBD1 (6 bases). CDR1 SGHDT and CDR2 YYEEEE come from the germline V gene. V lost 1 base and J lost 1, with 8 bases in between. The CDR3 loop spans 14 amino acids. This CDR3 reads CASSLSQGQETQYF. For the CDR3, the DNA is TGTGCCAGCAGCTTGTCACAGGGCCAAGAGACCCAGTACTTC.

CDR3 sequence (DNA): TGTGCCAGCAGCTTCGCGGGCCACGCAGATACGCAGTATTTT. This gives the protein CASSFAGHADTQYF. The J gene is TRBJ2-3, the V gene TRBV7-9, with a possible D match to TRBD2 (5 bases). The CDR3 loop spans 14 amino acids. CDR1 and CDR2 from the germline V gene are SEHNR and FQNEAQ (reference sequence). V lost 3 bases, J lost 4 bases, and 11 bases lay in between.

The chain couples TRBV27 to TRBJ1-1; 7 positions agree with TRBD1. Per the germline V gene, CDR1 is MNHEY and CDR2 is SMNVEV (reference sequence). CDR3 length equals 13 residues. J lost 6 bases, V lost 3 bases, and 4 bases had no gene match. CDR3 amino acids: CASSFTQGAEAFF. For the CDR3, the DNA is TGTGCCAGCAGTTTCACCCAGGGGGCTGAAGCTTTCTTT.

V gene TRBV11-2 combines with J gene TRBJ2-2; the match to TRBD2 covers 9 bases. J gave up 6 bases and V 7 bases, and 6 bases lay outside the gene matches. Germline loops: CDR1 SGHAT, CDR2 FQNNGV. This CDR3 spans 14 amino acids. CDR3 DNA: TGTGCCAGCAAGCTAGCGGGGAGGGCCGGGGAGCTGTTTTTT. Protein product: CASKLAGRAGELFF.

The chain combines TRBV5-1 with TRBJ1-1, with 9 positions matching TRBD1. Germline lookup yields CDR1 SGHRS and CDR2 YFSETQ. Trimming took 4 bases from V and 6 from J; bases not matched to a gene: 7. This CDR3 is 14 amino acids long. CDR3 nucleotide sequence: TGCGCCAGCAGCGGAACAGGGGGCGTCGCTGAAGCTTTCTTT. Residues: CASSGTGGVAEAFF.

The chain recombines TRBV12-3 or TRBV12-4 with TRBJ2-2; no reliable D call. V dropped 3 bases and J dropped 8 bases, with 7 bases sitting between them. The CDR3 sequence is 12 residues long. This CDR3 reads CASSLAAGELFF. The DNA of the CDR3 is TGTGCCAGCAGTTTGGCCGCTGGGGAGCTGTTTTTT.

The chain recombines TRBV19 with TRBJ2-1; 14 bases are shared with TRBD2. This CDR3 has 15 amino acids. Germline V gene lookup returns CDR1 LNHDA and CDR2 SQIVND (reference sequence). V was pared by 1 base and J by 13 bases, with 6 bases of the junction left unmatched. The CDR3 protein is CASSIGSTSGGAQFF. As DNA, the CDR3 is TGTGCCAGTAGTATAGGCTCGACTAGCGGGGGGGCTCAGTTCTTC.

The chain has TRBV5-6 and TRBJ1-2; 7 nucleotides align to TRBD1. Germline lookup yields CDR1 SGHDT and CDR2 YYEEEE. This CDR3 contains 13 residues. With V trimmed by 4 bases and J by 4 bases, 4 bases remained unmatched. The CDR3 sequence is CASSINRGYGYTF. The CDR3 nucleotides are TGTGCCAGCAGCATCAACAGGGGCTATGGCTACACCTTC. Combining the CDR3 with reference TRBV5-6 and TRBJ1-2 gives the whole variable domain DAGVTQSPTHLIKTRGQQVTLRCSPKSGHDTVSWYQQALGQGPQFIFQYYEEEERQRGNFPDRFSGHQFPNYSSELNVNALLLGDSALYLCASSINRGYGYTFGSGTRLTVV.

CDR3 in DNA: TGTGCCACCGGGGGGAACTATGGCTACACCTTC. Translating gives CATGGNYGYTF. V and J are TRBV25-1 and TRBJ1-2, with D perhaps matching TRBD1 (5 bases). Germline CDR1 and CDR2: MGHDK and SYGVNS. The V end was cut by 10 bases, the J end by 2 bases, with 8 bases between. The CDR3 has 11 residues.

This clone was counted only a few times. J is TRBJ1-3 and V is TRBV6-5; D might be TRBD1 (6 bases). Germline assignment: CDR1 MNHEY and CDR2 SVGAGI. The CDR3 is 15 residues long. Between the trimmed V and J ends, which lost 6 bases and 0 bases, there was a span of 12 bases. CDR3 protein: CASRLGAFSGNTIYF. In nucleotides, the CDR3 is TGTGCCAGCAGGTTGGGGGCATTCTCTGGAAACACCATATATTTT.

V usage is TRBV5-1 and J usage is TRBJ2-5; 8 positions agree with TRBD2. Per the germline V gene, CDR1 is SGHRS and CDR2 is YFSETQ. CDR3 length equals 16 residues. Unmatched junction bases numbered 7, after V lost 1 base and J lost 2 bases. As DNA, the CDR3 is TGCGCCAGCAGCTTGAGAGCGGGGGCGGGGCAAGAGACCCAGTACTTC. Protein: CASSLRAGAGQETQYF. Variable domain in full (rest from reference TRBV5-1 and TRBJ2-5): KAGVTQTPRYLIKTRGQQVTLSCSPISGHRSVSWYQQTPGQGLQFLFEYFSETQRNKGNFPGRFSGRQFSNSRSEMNVSTLELGDSALYLCASSLRAGAGQETQYFGPGTRLLVL.

The sample holds one count of this clone. The V call is TRBV2, the J call TRBJ2-3; 7 nucleotides align to TRBD1. The germline V gene encodes CDR1 SNHLY and CDR2 FYNNEI. The CDR3 sequence is 14 residues long. The ends lost 4 bases at V and 4 bases at J; junction bases unmatched: 5. The CDR3 DNA is TGTGCCAGCAGTGTCGGTCAGGGGGCAGATACGCAGTATTTT. Translating it yields CASSVGQGADTQYF.

The chain joins TRBV5-5 to TRBJ1-5, with D tentatively TRBD1 (5 bases). V was cut by 3 bases and J by 3 bases, with 10 bases left in between. The CDR3 consists of 14 residues. Germline CDR1 SGHKS, CDR2 YYEKEE (reference sequence). CDR3 in amino acids: CASSSGTFNQPQHF. The CDR3 DNA sequence: TGTGCCAGCAGCTCCGGGACTTTCAATCAGCCCCAGCATTTT.

The genes are TRBV3-1 (or the pseudogene TRBV3-2) and TRBJ1-5; D is unclear. Germline loops: CDR1 LGHDT, CDR2 YNNKEL (reference sequence). The CDR3 spans 15 residues. Trimming stripped 4 bases from V and 7 bases from J, with 17 bases between. CDR3 sequence (DNA): TGTGCCAGCAGCCCTTACGGAGGACCCGGGCAGCCCCAGCATTTT. Its translation is CASSPYGGPGQPQHF.

The chain employs TRBV5-4 and TRBJ2-7; 7 bases agree with TRBD1. The CDR3 consists of 12 residues. The germline V gene encodes CDR1 SGHNT and CDR2 YYREEE (reference sequence). V was pared by 4 bases and J by 3 bases, with 1 base of the junction left unmatched. CDR3 DNA: TGTGCCAGCAGCCGACAGGGCTACGAGCAGTACTTC. Its protein is CASSRQGYEQYF.

There are a few counts of this clone. Within the sample, other DNA sequences also encode this same CDR3. The chain is built from TRBV18 and TRBJ1-2; TRBD1 matches 8 bases. Germline V gene sequence: CDR1 KGHSH, CDR2 LQKENI. V lost 3 bases, J lost 5 bases, and 2 bases stayed unmatched. This CDR3 is 13 amino acids long. The CDR3 coding sequence is TGTGCCAGCTCACCGGACAGGGTATATGGCTACACCTTC. It codes for CASSPDRVYGYTF.